Each of the 12 T cell receptor beta chains below was sequenced from the same sample in a study of cytomegalovirus exposure and HLA in healthy donors. The PCR ran on 60 Vbeta and 13 Jbeta primers. Profiling relied on immunoSEQ multiplex PCR, and the TCRdb table lists in-frame clones only, not all of them. The sample includes 120,000 to 150,000 clones, 60% to 80% of them seen just once. Sequencing was carried out using PBMCs. These receptors were obtained from a woman in her fifties or sixties in good health and CMV-seronegative.

This clone was recorded a few times. The chain carries TRBV4-3 and TRBJ1-2, with 8 positions matching TRBD1. CDR1 is LGHNA and CDR2 is YSLEER in the germline V gene. The CDR3 loop spans 15 amino acids. Trimming at V came to 1 base and at J to 7 bases, leaving 8 bases not matched to a gene. The CDR3 protein is CASSQAQGVIGGYTF. CDR3 DNA: TGCGCCAGCAGCCAAGCACAGGGGGTTATTGGTGGCTACACCTTC.

The genes are TRBV11-2 and TRBJ1-1; D gene unclear. The V gene's germline CDR1 is SGHAT and CDR2 FQNNGV. Trimming left V 0 bases short and J 0 bases short, with 5 bases between. The CDR3 loop spans 14 amino acids. The CDR3 DNA reads TGTGCCAGCAGCTTAGATCCGTTGAACACTGAAGCTTTCTTT. Protein: CASSLDPLNTEAFF.

The gene calls are TRBV2 and TRBJ2-2; D is unresolved. Trimming took off 6 bases at V and 6 bases at J, with 14 bases between the two ends. Germline V gene data show CDR1 as SNHLY and CDR2 as FYNNEI. The CDR3 loop spans 14 amino acids. DNA for the CDR3: TGTGCCAGCAGATCCCGGTTGGTTCCCGGGGAGCTGTTTTTT. It yields the protein CASRSRLVPGELFF.

The chain couples TRBV7-9 to TRBJ1-6, with 10 nucleotides matching TRBD1. Germline lookup yields CDR1 SEHNR and CDR2 FQNEAQ (reference sequence). This CDR3 has 15 amino acids. V was pared by 1 base and J by 10 bases, with 4 bases of the junction left unmatched. CDR3 region: CASSLGDRGGSPLHF. Here the CDR3 DNA reads TGTGCCAGCAGCTTAGGGGACAGGGGTGGATCACCCCTCCACTTT.

This chain uses TRBV29-1 with TRBJ1-1, with TRBD1 matching over 10 bases. The CDR3 spans 13 residues. Unmatched junction bases numbered 3, after V lost 7 bases and J lost 1 base. Germline lookup yields CDR1 SQVTM and CDR2 ANQGSEA. CDR3 coding DNA: TGCAGCGCTAGGACAGGGGGGAACACTGAAGCTTTCTTT. Its translation: CSARTGGNTEAFF. The full variable domain, its missing parts supplied by reference TRBV29-1 and TRBJ1-1, is SAVISQKPSRDICQRGTSLTIQCQVDSQVTMMFWYRQQPGQSLTLIATANQGSEATYESGFVIDKFPISRPNLTFSTLTVSNMSPEDSSIYLCSARTGGNTEAFFGQGTRLTVV.

This chain connects TRBV6-1 to TRBJ1-6; TRBD1 matches 7 bases. CDR1 is MNHNS and CDR2 is SASEGT in the germline V gene. After removal of 3 bases from V and 4 bases from J, the junction contained 0 bases not matched to a gene. This CDR3 is 14 amino acids long. The CDR3 protein is CASSETGYNSPLHF. DNA for the CDR3: TGTGCCAGCAGTGAGACAGGGTATAATTCACCCCTCCACTTT.

The genes are TRBV7-9 and TRBJ1-6; D might be TRBD1 (6 bases). V dropped 5 bases and J dropped 13 bases, with 12 bases sitting between them. This CDR3 is 12 amino acids long. Germline CDR1 reads SEHNR; CDR2 reads FQNEAQ (reference sequence). CDR3 protein: CASSRQAVPLHF. For the CDR3, the DNA is TGTGCCAGCAGCCGACAGGCCGTGCCCCTCCACTTT.

The chain joins TRBV2 to TRBJ2-7; maybe TRBD2 (5 bases). Germline CDR1 is SNHLY and CDR2 is FYNNEI. CDR3 size: 12 residues. Trimming took 6 bases from V and 7 from J, leaving 13 bases between them. The CDR3: CASSEPSGEQYF. CDR3 nucleotides: TGTGCCAGCAGCGAACCCTCGGGGGAGCAGTACTTC.

This chain uses TRBV6-5 with TRBJ1-2; D not resolved. Germline CDR1 MNHEY, CDR2 SVGAGI. The CDR3 length is 14 residues. V lost 0 bases and J 8 bases, leaving 13 bases between the germline ends. As DNA, the CDR3 is TGTGCCAGCAGTTACTCGGGAGACCCTCAGGGCTACACCTTC. This translates into CASSYSGDPQGYTF.

This clone was detected many times. The chain joins TRBV4-3 to TRBJ2-1; D is unclear. Per the germline V gene, CDR1 is LGHNA and CDR2 is YSLEER. The CDR3 sequence is 13 residues long. Trimming removed 3 bases at V and 0 bases at J, with 3 bases between. The CDR3 nucleotides are TGCGCCAGCAGCCATAACTCCTACAATGAGCAGTTCTTC. This sequence encodes CASSHNSYNEQFF.

This sequence joins TRBV6-6 and TRBJ1-1; 9 bases align to TRBD1. With V trimmed by 5 bases and J by 3 bases, 4 bases remained unmatched. Germline V CDR1 and CDR2: MNHNY, SVGAGI (reference sequence). This CDR3 is built from 14 residues. CDR3 sequence: CASSPGQGHTEAFF. Written as DNA, the CDR3 is TGTGCCAGCAGTCCGGGACAGGGTCACACTGAAGCTTTCTTT.

This clone was seen more than once but under ten times. V usage is TRBV5-6 and J usage is TRBJ2-6; TRBD1 matches 7 bases. The CDR3 is 15 amino acids. Germline CDR1 reads SGHDT; CDR2 reads YYEEEE. Losses at the gene ends were 2 bases for V and 3 bases for J; bases not matched to a gene: 2. CDR3 sequence: CASSFTGVGANVLTF. CDR3 nucleotides: TGTGCCAGCAGCTTTACAGGGGTTGGGGCCAACGTCCTGACTTTC. Full variable domain (outside the CDR3, taken from reference TRBV5-6 and TRBJ2-6): DAGVTQSPTHLIKTRGQQVTLRCSPKSGHDTVSWYQQALGQGPQFIFQYYEEEERQRGNFPDRFSGHQFPNYSSELNVNALLLGDSALYLCASSFTGVGANVLTFGAGSRLTVL.